This T cell receptor beta chain is from a study of cytomegalovirus exposure and HLA in healthy donors. Study-wide results and limits: It was likely that a cluster of highly shared sequence variants was a sequencing artifact. Compared with the roughly 700-donor mean, an Asian-associated ancestry cluster reportedly had fewer N-insertions, according to a later analysis. The study labeled fewer than 200 TCR beta chains cytomegalovirus-associated.

Germline CDR1 is SGHDN and CDR2 is FVKESK. The CDR3 is 14 residues long. V lost 2 bases to trimming and J lost 5 bases, with 13 bases between them. For this clone: Antigen unknown.

PCR involved 60 Vbeta and 13 Jbeta primers. Using immunoSEQ multiplex PCR, the repertoire was profiled, and TCRdb retains in-frame clones only, with some absent. Its table lists just over 200,000 clones. The TCR originated in a girl aged 2 to 9 in good health and CMV-seropositive. The sequenced sample was PBMCs. This sequence joins TRBV14 and TRBJ2-7; the D is unclear. The CDR3 reads CASSQWANSDEQYF. CDR3 nucleotides: TGTGCCAGCAGCCAATGGGCAAACTCGGACGAGCAGTACTTC.